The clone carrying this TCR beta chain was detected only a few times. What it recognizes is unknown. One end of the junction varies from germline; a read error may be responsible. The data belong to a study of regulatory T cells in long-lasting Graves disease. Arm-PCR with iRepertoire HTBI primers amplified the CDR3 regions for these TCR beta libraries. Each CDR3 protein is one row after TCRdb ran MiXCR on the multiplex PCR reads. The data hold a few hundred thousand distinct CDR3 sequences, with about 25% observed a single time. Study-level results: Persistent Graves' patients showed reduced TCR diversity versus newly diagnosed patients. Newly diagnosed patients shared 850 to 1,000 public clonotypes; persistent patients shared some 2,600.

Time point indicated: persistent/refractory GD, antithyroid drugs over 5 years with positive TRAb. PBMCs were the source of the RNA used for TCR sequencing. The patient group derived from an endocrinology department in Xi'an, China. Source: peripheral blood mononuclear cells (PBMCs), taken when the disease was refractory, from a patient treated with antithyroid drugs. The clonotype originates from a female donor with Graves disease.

CDR3 bases: TGTGCCAGCAGTTACTCGGATGGGTACGAGCAGTACTTC. This sequence encodes CASSYSDGYEQYF. V is TRBV6-4 and J is TRBJ2-7; D remains ambiguous. This CDR3 contains 13 residues. From germline, CDR1 is MRHNA and CDR2 SNTAGT.